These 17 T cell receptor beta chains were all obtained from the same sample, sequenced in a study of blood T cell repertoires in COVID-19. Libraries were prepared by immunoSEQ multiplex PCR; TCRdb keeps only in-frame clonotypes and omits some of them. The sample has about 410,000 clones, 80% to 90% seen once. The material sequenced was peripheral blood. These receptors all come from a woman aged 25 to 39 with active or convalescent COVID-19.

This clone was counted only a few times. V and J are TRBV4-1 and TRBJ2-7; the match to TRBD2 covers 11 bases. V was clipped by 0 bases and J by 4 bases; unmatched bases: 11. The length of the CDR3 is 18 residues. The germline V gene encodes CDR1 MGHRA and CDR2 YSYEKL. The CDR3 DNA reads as TGCGCCAGCAGCCAAGAAGGTGTGGGACTAGCGGAGTTTTACGAGCAGTACTTC. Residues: CASSQEGVGLAEFYEQYF.

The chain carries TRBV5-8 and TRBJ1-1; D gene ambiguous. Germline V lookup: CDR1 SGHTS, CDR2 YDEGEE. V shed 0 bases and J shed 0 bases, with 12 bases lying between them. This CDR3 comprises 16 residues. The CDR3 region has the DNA TGTGCCAGCAGCTTGGATATCAACTCCTTGAACACTGAAGCTTTCTTT. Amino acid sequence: CASSLDINSLNTEAFF.

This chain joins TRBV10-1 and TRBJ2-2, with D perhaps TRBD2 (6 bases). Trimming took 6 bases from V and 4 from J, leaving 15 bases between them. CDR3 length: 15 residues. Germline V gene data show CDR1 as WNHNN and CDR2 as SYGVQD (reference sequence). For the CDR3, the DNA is TGCGCCAGCAGACCCGGGACTTCGAGCACCGGGGAGCTGTTTTTT. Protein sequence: CASRPGTSSTGELFF.

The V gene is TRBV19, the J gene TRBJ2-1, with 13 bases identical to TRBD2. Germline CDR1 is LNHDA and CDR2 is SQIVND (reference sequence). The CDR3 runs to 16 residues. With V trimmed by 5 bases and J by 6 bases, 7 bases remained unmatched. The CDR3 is CASSLGTSGASNEQFF. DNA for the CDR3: TGTGCCAGTAGTTTAGGGACTAGCGGGGCCAGCAATGAGCAGTTCTTC.

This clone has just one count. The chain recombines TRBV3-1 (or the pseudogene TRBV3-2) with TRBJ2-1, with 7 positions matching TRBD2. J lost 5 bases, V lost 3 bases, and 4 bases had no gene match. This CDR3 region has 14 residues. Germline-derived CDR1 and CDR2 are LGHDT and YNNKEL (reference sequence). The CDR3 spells CASSHHGTNNEQFF. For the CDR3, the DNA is TGTGCCAGCAGCCATCACGGGACTAACAATGAGCAGTTCTTC.

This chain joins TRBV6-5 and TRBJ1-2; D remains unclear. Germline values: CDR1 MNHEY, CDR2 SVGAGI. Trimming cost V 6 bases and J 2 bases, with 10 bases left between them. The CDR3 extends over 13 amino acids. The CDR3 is CASSSQSNYGYTF. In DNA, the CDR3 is TGTGCCAGCAGCTCACAGAGCAACTATGGCTACACCTTC.

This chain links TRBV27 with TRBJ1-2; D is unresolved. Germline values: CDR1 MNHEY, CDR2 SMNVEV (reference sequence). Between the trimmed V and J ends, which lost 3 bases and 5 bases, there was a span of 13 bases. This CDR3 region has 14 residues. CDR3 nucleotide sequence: TGTGCCAGCAGTTTGGAGGGATCCGCATATGGCTACACCTTC. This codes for CASSLEGSAYGYTF.

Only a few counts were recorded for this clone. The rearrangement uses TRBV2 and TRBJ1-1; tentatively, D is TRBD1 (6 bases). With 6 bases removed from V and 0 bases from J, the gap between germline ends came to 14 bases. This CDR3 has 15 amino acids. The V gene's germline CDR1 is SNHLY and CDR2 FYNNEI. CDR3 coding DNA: TGTGCCAGCAGCCTAACAGGGCGTCTGAACACTGAAGCTTTCTTT. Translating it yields CASSLTGRLNTEAFF.

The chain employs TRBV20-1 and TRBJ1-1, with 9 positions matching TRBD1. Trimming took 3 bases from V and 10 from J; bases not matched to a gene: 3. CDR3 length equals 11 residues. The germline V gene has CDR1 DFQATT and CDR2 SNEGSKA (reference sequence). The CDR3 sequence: CSARRGQGAFF. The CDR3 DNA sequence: TGCAGTGCTAGGAGGGGACAGGGAGCTTTCTTT.

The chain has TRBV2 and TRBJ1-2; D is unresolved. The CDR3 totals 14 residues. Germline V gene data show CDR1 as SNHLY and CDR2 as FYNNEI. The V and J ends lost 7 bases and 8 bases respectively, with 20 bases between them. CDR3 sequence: CASKLKRQDGGYTF. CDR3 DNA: TGTGCCAGCAAACTTAAGCGGCAGGACGGCGGCTACACCTTC.

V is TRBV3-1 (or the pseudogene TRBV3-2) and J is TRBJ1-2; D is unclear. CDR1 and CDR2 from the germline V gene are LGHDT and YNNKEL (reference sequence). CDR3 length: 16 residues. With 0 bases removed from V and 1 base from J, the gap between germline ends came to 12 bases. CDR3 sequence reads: CASSQDQTRGNYGYTF. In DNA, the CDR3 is TGTGCCAGCAGCCAAGATCAGACCCGGGGTAACTATGGCTACACCTTC.

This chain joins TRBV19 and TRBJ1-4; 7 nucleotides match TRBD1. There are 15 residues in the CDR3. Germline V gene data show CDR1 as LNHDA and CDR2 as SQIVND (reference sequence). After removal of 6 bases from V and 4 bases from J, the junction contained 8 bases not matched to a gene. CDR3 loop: CASSKGQANNEKLFF. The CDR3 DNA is TGTGCCAGTAGCAAAGGACAGGCTAATAATGAAAAACTGTTTTTT. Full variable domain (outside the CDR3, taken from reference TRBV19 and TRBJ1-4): DGGITQSPKYLFRKEGQNVTLSCEQNLNHDAMYWYRQDPGQGLRLIYYSQIVNDFQKGDIAEGYSVSREKKESFPLTVTSAQKNPTAFYLCASSKGQANNEKLFFGSGTQLSVL.

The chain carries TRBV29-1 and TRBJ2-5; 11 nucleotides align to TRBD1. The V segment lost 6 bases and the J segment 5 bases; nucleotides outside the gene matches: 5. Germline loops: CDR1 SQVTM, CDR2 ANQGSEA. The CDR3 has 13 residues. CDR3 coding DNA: TGCAGCGTGAAGGGACAGGGGGGCGAGACCCAGTACTTC. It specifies CSVKGQGGETQYF. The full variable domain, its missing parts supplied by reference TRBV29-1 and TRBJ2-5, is SAVISQKPSRDICQRGTSLTIQCQVDSQVTMMFWYRQQPGQSLTLIATANQGSEATYESGFVIDKFPISRPNLTFSTLTVSNMSPEDSSIYLCSVKGQGGETQYFGPGTRLLVL.

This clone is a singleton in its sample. In DNA, the CDR3 is TGTGCCAGCAGTGAACCAGGGCGGAATGAGCAGTTCTTC. It translates to CASSEPGRNEQFF. The rearrangement links TRBV25-1 to TRBJ2-1; tentative D call: TRBD1 (5 bases). This CDR3 is 13 amino acids long. V was shortened by 2 bases and J by 7 bases, with 9 bases between the two germline ends. The germline gives CDR1 MGHDK, CDR2 SYGVNS.

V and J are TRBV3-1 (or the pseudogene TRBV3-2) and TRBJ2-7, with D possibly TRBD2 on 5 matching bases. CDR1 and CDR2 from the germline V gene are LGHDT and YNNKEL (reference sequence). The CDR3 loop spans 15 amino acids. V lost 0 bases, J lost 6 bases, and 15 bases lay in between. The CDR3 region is CASSQDGLIGAEQYF. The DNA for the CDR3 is TGTGCCAGCAGCCAAGATGGACTTATTGGAGCCGAGCAGTACTTC.

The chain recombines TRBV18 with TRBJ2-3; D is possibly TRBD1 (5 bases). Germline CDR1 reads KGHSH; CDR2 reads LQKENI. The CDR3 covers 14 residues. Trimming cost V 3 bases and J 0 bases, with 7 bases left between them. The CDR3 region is CASSPQGSTDTQYF. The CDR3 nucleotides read TGTGCCAGCTCACCCCAGGGCAGCACAGATACGCAGTATTTT.

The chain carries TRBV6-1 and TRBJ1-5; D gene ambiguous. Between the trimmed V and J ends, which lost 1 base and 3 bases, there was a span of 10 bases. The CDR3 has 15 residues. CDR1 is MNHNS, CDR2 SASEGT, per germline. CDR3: CASSEGAGINQPQHF. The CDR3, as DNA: TGTGCCAGCAGTGAAGGGGCAGGAATCAATCAGCCCCAGCATTTT.